The 14 T cell receptor beta chains presented below share a single source sample, sequenced in a study of cytomegalovirus exposure and HLA in healthy donors. PCR was performed using 60 Vbeta and 13 Jbeta primers. Data came from immunoSEQ multiplex PCR; TCRdb stores just in-frame clones and leaves some out. The sample records roughly 130,000 clones, under 90% being singletons. Sequencing was performed on PBMCs. Receptors were obtained from a man between 18 and 35 years old in good health and CMV-seronegative.

The CDR3 loop reads CASRGGTGIIGETQYF. Here the CDR3 DNA reads TGTGCCAGTCGGGGAGGGACAGGGATTATCGGAGAGACCCAGTACTTC. The chain uses TRBV19 and TRBJ2-5; 9 bases are a match to TRBD1. The V gene's germline CDR1 is LNHDA and CDR2 SQIVND (reference sequence). The V segment lost 8 bases and the J segment 4 bases; nucleotides outside the gene matches: 14. The CDR3 spans 16 residues.

The chain links TRBV1 to TRBJ2-7; the table assigns TRBD1, which was not confirmed against the DNA. TRBV1 is given as a pseudogene. The CDR3 loop spans 17 amino acids. In DNA, the CDR3 is TGCACCAGCAGCCAGGGACAGGTCGGGACCCCCTCCTACGAGCAGTACTTC. It encodes CTSSQGQVGTPSYEQYF.

The rearrangement joins TRBV7-2 to TRBJ2-5; TRBD2 is a possible D gene (7 bases). The CDR3 covers 15 residues. Germline V CDR1 and CDR2: SGHTA, FQGNSA. V dropped 1 base and J dropped 5 bases, with 14 bases sitting between them. Here the CDR3 DNA reads TGTGCCAGCAGCTTAGTTTTTAAGGGGGGGGAGACCCAGTACTTC. This sequence encodes CASSLVFKGGETQYF.

V usage is TRBV11-2 and J usage is TRBJ1-2; 11 nucleotides agree with TRBD1. Germline CDR1 and CDR2: SGHAT and FQNNGV. The ends lost 1 base at V and 7 bases at J; junction bases unmatched: 2. The CDR3 loop spans 14 amino acids. The CDR3: CASSLGTGGLGYTF. Here the CDR3 DNA reads TGTGCCAGCAGCTTAGGGACAGGGGGCCTTGGCTACACCTTC. Together with reference TRBV11-2 and TRBJ1-2, the CDR3 gives the full variable domain: EAGVAQSPRYKIIEKRQSVAFWCNPISGHATLYWYQQILGQGPKLLIQFQNNGVVDDSQLPKDRFSAERLKGVDSTLKIQPAKLEDSAVYLCASSLGTGGLGYTFGSGTRLTVV.

J is TRBJ1-3 and V is TRBV5-1, with D maybe TRBD1 (6 bases). Germline V gene lookup returns CDR1 SGHRS and CDR2 YFSETQ. Trimming cost V 2 bases and J 7 bases, with 10 bases left between them. This CDR3 comprises 13 residues. This CDR3 is CASSLNRENTIYF. In nucleotides, the CDR3 is TGCGCCAGCAGCTTAAACAGGGAGAACACCATATATTTT.

The chain is built from TRBV5-1 and TRBJ2-3, with TRBD1 matching 7 bases. The CDR3 loop spans 16 amino acids. Per the germline V gene, CDR1 is SGHRS and CDR2 is YFSETQ. V gave up 1 base and J gave up 5 bases; unmatched junction bases: 10. The CDR3 is CASSLKTGPPQDTQYF. The CDR3 bases are TGCGCCAGCAGCTTGAAGACAGGGCCTCCACAAGATACGCAGTATTTT.

This chain joins TRBV9 and TRBJ2-3, with 10 nucleotides matching TRBD2. The CDR3 sequence is 17 residues long. With V trimmed by 0 bases and J by 8 bases, 12 bases remained unmatched. In germline, CDR1 is SGDLS, CDR2 YYNGEE. CDR3 DNA: TGTGCCAGCAGCGTAGGGACTAGCGGAATAAACCGGGCTACGCAGTATTTT. This encodes CASSVGTSGINRATQYF.

The CDR3 DNA reads as TGTGCCAGCAGTTGGACAGGGGGCAATCAGCCCCAGCATTTT. It specifies CASSWTGGNQPQHF. The rearrangement links TRBV6-1 to TRBJ1-5; 9 bases fit TRBD1. J lost 2 bases, V lost 5 bases, and 1 base had no gene match. The length of the CDR3 is 14 residues. The germline V gene encodes CDR1 MNHNS and CDR2 SASEGT.

The rearrangement links TRBV7-8 to TRBJ1-5; D not resolved. Germline CDR1 is SGHVS and CDR2 is FQNEAQ. V lost 1 base, J lost 5 bases, and 9 bases lay in between. The CDR3 totals 14 residues. The chain's CDR3 is CASSLGGEYQPQHF. DNA of the CDR3: TGTGCCAGCAGCTTAGGCGGGGAATATCAGCCCCAGCATTTT.

The chain joins TRBV4-3 to TRBJ2-2; D remains unclear. CDR3 size: 15 residues. CDR1 is LGHNA, CDR2 YSLEER, per germline. V lost 1 base, J lost 5 bases, and 11 bases lay in between. CDR3 in DNA: TGCGCCAGCAGCCAAGGGGCAACAGAGACCGGGGAGCTGTTTTTT. Protein product: CASSQGATETGELFF.

The rearrangement links TRBV29-1 to TRBJ2-1; 7 positions agree with TRBD1. Germline V gene lookup returns CDR1 SQVTM and CDR2 ANQGSEA. This CDR3 has 15 amino acids. V lost 3 bases to trimming and J lost 10 bases; unmatched junction nucleotides: 15. In DNA form, the CDR3 reads TGCAGCGTTGACTCTTCCAGGGGGTCCCTCAGGGAGCAGTTCTTC. Translated, it gives CSVDSSRGSLREQFF.

As concerns this clone: Within the sample, other DNA sequences also encode this same CDR3. CDR3 sequence (DNA): TGTGCCAGCAGTTTACAGGGCAATCAGCCCCAGCATTTT. Its protein is CASSLQGNQPQHF. The chain couples TRBV28 to TRBJ1-5; D is unresolved. The CDR3 has 13 residues. V was cut by 2 bases and J by 2 bases, with 4 bases left in between. Looked up from germline, CDR1 is MDHEN and CDR2 is SYDVKM.

The CDR3 region is CASSLGGDPSQQYF. The CDR3 DNA reads as TGTGCCAGCAGCTTAGGGGGGGACCCCTCTCAGCAGTACTTC. This chain links TRBV7-8 with TRBJ2-7; D perhaps matches TRBD2 (6 bases). Trimming pared 1 base from V and 8 bases from J, leaving 15 bases between. The germline CDR1 and CDR2 sequences are SGHVS and FQNEAQ. The length of the CDR3 is 14 residues.

This chain joins TRBV5-4 and TRBJ2-1, with TRBD1 identical over 7 bases. Germline CDR1 reads SGHNT; CDR2 reads YYREEE (reference sequence). CDR3 size: 18 residues. V lost 4 bases, J lost 4 bases, and 17 bases stayed unmatched. CDR3 protein: CASSPRMLRGPGYNEQFF. The CDR3 nucleotides are TGTGCCAGCAGCCCCCGAATGTTAAGGGGGCCGGGATACAATGAGCAGTTCTTC.